The source of this T cell receptor (beta chain) is a study of Graves' ophthalmopathy and Graves' hyperthyroidism. TCR beta CDR3 regions were amplified from RNA transcripts. HTBI-primed first-round RT-PCR preceded second-round multiplex PCR. TCRdb called the multiplex PCR reads again in MiXCR, with one record for every CDR3 protein. The sample yields some 520,000 distinct CDR3 sequences, under 15% seen once. Remarks on this clonotype: Since a much larger clone is just one base distant, this may be a read error.

There are 16 residues in the CDR3. V was pared by 5 bases and J by 5 bases, with 7 bases of the junction left unmatched. Germline V gene data show CDR1 as MNHEY and CDR2 as SVGEGT. This receptor was obtained from a woman aged 25 to 45 with Graves' ophthalmopathy. The sample taken for sequencing was blood. This chain links TRBV6-2 or TRBV6-3 with TRBJ2-5; TRBD2 matches at 14 bases. The CDR3 region has the DNA TGTGCCAGCAGTGCGACTAGCGGGGGGGCTCAGGAGACCCAGTACTTC. It specifies CASSATSGGAQETQYF.